This T cell receptor (beta chain) was documented in a study of blood T cell repertoires in COVID-19. Across the study: Acute-phase and convalescent COVID-19 samples originated in the United States, Italy and Spain. Sources were T cells, B-cell-depleted T cells, or PBMCs; the material itself was cDNA or gDNA.

CDR3 length: 14 residues. The J segment lost 6 bases and the V segment lost 6 bases, leaving 8 bases of the junction unmatched. The V gene's germline CDR1 is MNHEY and CDR2 SVGAGI. Per the authors' pipeline: Reference gene primers were amplified, and this amplification served to estimate nucleated cell counts. The assay was immunoSEQ multiplex PCR, and TCRdb's table has in-frame clones only and misses some. Clone size and the V and J calls come from that table; the DNA yielded D and trimming. The table lists nearly 350,000 clones, around 87% of them singletons. This chain joins TRBV6-5 and TRBJ2-1, with 7 nucleotides matching TRBD2. This TCR was sampled from a woman aged 45-65 years with COVID-19, enrolled during active disease. The sample comprised peripheral blood. The CDR3 loop reads CASRKGLVSNEQFF. In DNA, the CDR3 is TGTGCCAGCAGGAAAGGACTAGTAAGCAATGAGCAGTTCTTC.